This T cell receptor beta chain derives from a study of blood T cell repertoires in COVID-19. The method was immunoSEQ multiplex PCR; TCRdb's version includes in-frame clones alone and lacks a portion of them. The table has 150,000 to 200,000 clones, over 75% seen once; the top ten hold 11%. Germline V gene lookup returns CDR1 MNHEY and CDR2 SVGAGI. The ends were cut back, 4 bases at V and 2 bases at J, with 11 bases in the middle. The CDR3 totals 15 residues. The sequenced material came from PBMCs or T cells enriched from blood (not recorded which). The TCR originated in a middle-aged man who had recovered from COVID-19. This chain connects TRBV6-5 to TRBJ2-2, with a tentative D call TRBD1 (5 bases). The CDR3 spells CASSLIGVNTGELFF. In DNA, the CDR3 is TGTGCCAGCAGTTTAATAGGGGTTAACACCGGGGAGCTGTTTTTT.